The clone carrying this TCR beta chain has ten or more counts. Genomic DNA templated the TCR beta VDJ and CDR3 profiling. TCRdb re-called the reads through MiXCR, storing one row per CDR3 protein. The data hold around 210,000 distinct CDR3 sequences, with approximately 65% observed a single time. The CDR3 sequence is 13 residues long. V lost 6 bases and J lost 7, with 16 bases in between. Germline loops: CDR1 SNHLY, CDR2 FYNNEI. These data are taken from a study of CD8+CD57+ T cells in acquired aplastic anemia. Selection for sequencing was limited to patients who had shown CD8+CD57+ cell expansion by flow cytometry.

This clonotype was obtained from a human donor with aplastic anemia. The chain combines TRBV2 with TRBJ2-7; D is perhaps TRBD1 (6 bases). Sequenced material: sorted CD4+, CD8+, or CD8+CD57+ T cells (not recorded which) from PBMCs. The CDR3: CASRPGTSNEQYF. The CDR3 DNA follows: TGTGCCAGCAGACCCGGGACAAGCAATGAGCAGTACTTC. The whole variable domain, remainder taken from reference TRBV2 and TRBJ2-7, is EPEVTQTPSHQVTQMGQEVILRCVPISNHLYFYWYRQILGQKVEFLVSFYNNEISEKSEIFDDQFSVERPDGSNFTLKIRSTKLEDSAMYFCASRPGTSNEQYFGPGTRLTVT.